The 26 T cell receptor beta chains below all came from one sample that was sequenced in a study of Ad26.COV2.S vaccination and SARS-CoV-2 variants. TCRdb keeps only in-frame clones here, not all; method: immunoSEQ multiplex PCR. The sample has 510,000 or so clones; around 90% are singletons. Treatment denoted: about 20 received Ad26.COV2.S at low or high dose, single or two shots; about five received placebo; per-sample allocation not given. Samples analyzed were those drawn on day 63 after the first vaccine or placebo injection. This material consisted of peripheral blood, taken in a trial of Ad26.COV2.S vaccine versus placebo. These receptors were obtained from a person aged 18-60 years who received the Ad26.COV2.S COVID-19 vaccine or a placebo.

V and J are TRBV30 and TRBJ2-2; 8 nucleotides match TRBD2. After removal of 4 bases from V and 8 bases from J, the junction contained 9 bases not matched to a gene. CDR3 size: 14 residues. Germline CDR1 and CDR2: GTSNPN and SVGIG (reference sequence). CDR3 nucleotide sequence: TGTGCCTGGAAGCGGGAGAGCAGGTCGGGGGAGCTGTTTTTT. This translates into CAWKRESRSGELFF.

CDR3 bases: TGTGCCAGTGGCAAACCCCCCCACTACGAGCAGTACTTC. Its protein is CASGKPPHYEQYF. The chain carries TRBV19 and TRBJ2-7; D gene uncertain. The CDR3 spans 13 residues. Germline V gene data show CDR1 as LNHDA and CDR2 as SQIVND (reference sequence). V was trimmed by 8 bases and J by 3 bases, leaving 14 bases between them.

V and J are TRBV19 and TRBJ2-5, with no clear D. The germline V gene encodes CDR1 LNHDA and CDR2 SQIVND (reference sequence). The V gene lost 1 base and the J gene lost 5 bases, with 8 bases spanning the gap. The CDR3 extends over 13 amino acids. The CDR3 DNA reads TGTGCCAGTAGTATAGTACGCATGGAGACCCAGTACTTC. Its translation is CASSIVRMETQYF. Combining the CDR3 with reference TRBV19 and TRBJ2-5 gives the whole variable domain DGGITQSPKYLFRKEGQNVTLSCEQNLNHDAMYWYRQDPGQGLRLIYYSQIVNDFQKGDIAEGYSVSREKKESFPLTVTSAQKNPTAFYLCASSIVRMETQYFGPGTRLLVL.

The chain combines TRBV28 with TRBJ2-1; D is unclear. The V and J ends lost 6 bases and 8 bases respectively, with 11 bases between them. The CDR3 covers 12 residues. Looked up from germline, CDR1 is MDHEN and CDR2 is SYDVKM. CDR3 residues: CASSLWTDEQFF. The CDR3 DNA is TGTGCCAGCAGCCTATGGACCGATGAGCAGTTCTTC.

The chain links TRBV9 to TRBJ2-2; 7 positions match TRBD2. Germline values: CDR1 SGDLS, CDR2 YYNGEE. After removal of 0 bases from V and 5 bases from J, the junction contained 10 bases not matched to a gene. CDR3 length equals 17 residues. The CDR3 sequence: CASSVAREGRRTGELFF. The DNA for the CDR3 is TGTGCCAGCAGCGTAGCGAGGGAGGGCCGCCGAACCGGGGAGCTGTTTTTT.

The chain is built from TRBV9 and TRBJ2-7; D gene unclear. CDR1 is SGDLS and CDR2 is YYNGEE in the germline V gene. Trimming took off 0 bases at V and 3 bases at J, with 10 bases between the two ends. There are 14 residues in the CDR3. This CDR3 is CASSVVPDNYEQYF. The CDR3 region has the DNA TGTGCCAGCAGCGTAGTTCCAGACAACTACGAGCAGTACTTC.

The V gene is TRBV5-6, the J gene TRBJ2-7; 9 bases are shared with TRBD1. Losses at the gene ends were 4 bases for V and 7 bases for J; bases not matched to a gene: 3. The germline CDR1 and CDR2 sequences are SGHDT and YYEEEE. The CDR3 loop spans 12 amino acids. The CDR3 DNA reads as TGTGCCAGCAGCCCCGGACAGGGGGAGCAGTACTTC. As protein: CASSPGQGEQYF.

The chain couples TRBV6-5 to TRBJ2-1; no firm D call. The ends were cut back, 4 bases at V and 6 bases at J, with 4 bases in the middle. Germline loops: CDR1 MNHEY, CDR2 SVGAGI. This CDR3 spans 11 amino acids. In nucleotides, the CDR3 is TGTGCCAGCAGTTTAGGCAATGAGCAGTTCTTC. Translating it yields CASSLGNEQFF.

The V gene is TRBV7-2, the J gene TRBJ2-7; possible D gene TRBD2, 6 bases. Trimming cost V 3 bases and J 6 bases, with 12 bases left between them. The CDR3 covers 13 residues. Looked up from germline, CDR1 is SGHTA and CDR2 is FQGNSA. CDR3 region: CASSFTGDREQYF. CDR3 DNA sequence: TGTGCCAGCAGCTTTACGGGAGATCGCGAGCAGTACTTC.

The CDR3 bases are TGTGCCAGCGGGGGGCCCGGGGGAGTCAACGAGCAGTACTTC. Translating it yields CASGGPGGVNEQYF. The chain joins TRBV28 to TRBJ2-7; D may correspond to TRBD1 or TRBD2 (6 bases each). The CDR3 totals 14 residues. CDR1 is MDHEN, CDR2 SYDVKM, per germline. V was shortened by 8 bases and J by 5 bases, with 19 bases between the two germline ends.

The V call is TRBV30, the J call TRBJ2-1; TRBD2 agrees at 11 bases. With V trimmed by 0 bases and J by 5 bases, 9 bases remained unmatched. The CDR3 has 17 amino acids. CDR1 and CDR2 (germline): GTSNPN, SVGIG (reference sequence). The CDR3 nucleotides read TGTGCCTGGAGTGTACGGCCTAGCGGGAGGATAAACAATGAGCAGTTCTTC. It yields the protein CAWSVRPSGRINNEQFF. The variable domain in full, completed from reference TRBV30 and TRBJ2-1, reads SQTIHQWPATLVQPVGSPLSLECTVEGTSNPNLYWYRQAAGRGLQLLFYSVGIGQISSEVPQNLSASRPQDRQFILSSKKLLLSDSGFYLCAWSVRPSGRINNEQFFGPGTRLTVL.

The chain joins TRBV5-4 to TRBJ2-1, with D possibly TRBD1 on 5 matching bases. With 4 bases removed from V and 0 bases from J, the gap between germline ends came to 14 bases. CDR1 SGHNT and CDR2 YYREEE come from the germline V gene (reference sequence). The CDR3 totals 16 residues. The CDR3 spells CASSTRQKSSYNEQFF. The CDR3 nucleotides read TGTGCCAGCAGCACCAGACAGAAGAGCTCCTACAATGAGCAGTTCTTC.

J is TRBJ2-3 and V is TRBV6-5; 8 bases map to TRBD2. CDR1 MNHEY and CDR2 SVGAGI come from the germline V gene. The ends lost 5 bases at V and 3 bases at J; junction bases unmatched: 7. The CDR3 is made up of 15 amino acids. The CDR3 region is CASSTGTRYTDTQYF. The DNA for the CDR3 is TGTGCCAGCAGTACCGGGACTAGATATACAGATACGCAGTATTTT.

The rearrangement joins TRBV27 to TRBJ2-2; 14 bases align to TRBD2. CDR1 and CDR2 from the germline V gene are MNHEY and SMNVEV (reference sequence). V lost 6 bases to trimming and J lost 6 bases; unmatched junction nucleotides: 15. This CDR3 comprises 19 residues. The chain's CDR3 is CASRDLGLAGDGAPGELFF. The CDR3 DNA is TGTGCCAGCAGAGATTTGGGACTAGCGGGAGATGGGGCACCCGGGGAGCTGTTTTTT.

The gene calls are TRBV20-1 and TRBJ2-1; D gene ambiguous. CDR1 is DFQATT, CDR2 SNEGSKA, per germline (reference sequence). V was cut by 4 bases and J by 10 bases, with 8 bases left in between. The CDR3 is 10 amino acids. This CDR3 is CSAIGREQFF. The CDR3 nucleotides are TGCAGTGCTATAGGTCGCGAGCAGTTCTTC.

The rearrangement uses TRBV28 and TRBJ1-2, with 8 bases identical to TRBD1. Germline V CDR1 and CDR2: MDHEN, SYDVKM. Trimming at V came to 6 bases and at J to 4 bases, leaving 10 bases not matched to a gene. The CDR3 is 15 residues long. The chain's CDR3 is CASRTRQGYSYGYTF. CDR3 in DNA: TGTGCCAGCAGAACTAGACAGGGGTACTCCTATGGCTACACCTTC.

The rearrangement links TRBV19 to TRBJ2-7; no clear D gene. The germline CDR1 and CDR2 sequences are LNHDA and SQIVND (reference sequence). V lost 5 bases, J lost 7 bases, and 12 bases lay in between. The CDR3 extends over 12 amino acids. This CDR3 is CASSDRRSEQYF. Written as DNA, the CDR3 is TGTGCCAGTAGTGACCGCCGCTCTGAGCAGTACTTC.

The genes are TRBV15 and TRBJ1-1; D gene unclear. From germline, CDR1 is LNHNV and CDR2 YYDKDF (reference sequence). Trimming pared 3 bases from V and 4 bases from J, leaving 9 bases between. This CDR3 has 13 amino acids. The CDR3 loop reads CATSSGSGTEAFF. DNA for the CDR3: TGTGCCACCAGCAGTGGTAGTGGCACTGAAGCTTTCTTT.

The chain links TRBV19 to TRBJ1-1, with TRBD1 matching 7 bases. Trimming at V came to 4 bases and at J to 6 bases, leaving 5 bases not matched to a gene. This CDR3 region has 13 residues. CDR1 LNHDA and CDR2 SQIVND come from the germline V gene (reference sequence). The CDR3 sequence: CASSTTGAAEAFF. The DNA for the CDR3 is TGTGCCAGTAGTACCACAGGGGCGGCTGAAGCTTTCTTT.

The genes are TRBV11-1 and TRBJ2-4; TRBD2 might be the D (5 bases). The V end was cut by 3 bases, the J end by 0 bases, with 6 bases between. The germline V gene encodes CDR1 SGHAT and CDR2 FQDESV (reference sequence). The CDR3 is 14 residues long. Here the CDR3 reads CASSFGVAKNIQYF. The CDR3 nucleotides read TGTGCCAGCAGCTTCGGGGTAGCCAAAAACATTCAGTACTTC.

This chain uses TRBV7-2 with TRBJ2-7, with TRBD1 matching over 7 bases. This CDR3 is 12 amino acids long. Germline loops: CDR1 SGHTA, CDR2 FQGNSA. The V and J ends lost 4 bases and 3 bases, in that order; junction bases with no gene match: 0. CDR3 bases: TGTGCCAGCAGCTGGACAGGCTACGAGCAGTACTTC. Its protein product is CASSWTGYEQYF.

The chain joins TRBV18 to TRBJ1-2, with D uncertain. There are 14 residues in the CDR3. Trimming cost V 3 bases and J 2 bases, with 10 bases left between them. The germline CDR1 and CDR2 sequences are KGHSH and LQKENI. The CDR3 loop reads CASSPISANYGYTF. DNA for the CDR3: TGTGCCAGCTCACCTATATCAGCCAACTATGGCTACACCTTC.

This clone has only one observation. The CDR3 sequence: CASSSPGQGNNEQFF. In nucleotides, the CDR3 is TGTGCCAGCAGTTCCCCGGGACAGGGAAACAATGAGCAGTTCTTC. This sequence joins TRBV27 and TRBJ2-1; 9 bases align to TRBD1. V lost 4 bases to trimming and J lost 5 bases; unmatched junction nucleotides: 6. CDR1 and CDR2 from the germline V gene are MNHEY and SMNVEV (reference sequence). The CDR3 length is 15 residues.

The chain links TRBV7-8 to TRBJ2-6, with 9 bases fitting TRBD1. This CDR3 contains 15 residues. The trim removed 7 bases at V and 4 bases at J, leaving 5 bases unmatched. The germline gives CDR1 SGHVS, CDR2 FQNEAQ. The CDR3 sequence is CASTGQGAGANVLTF. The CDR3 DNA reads TGTGCCAGCACGGGACAGGGCGCGGGGGCCAACGTCCTGACTTTC.

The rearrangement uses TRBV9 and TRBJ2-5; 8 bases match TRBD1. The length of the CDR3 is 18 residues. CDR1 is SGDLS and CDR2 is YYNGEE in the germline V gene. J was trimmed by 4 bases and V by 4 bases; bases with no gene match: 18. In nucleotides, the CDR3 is TGTGCCAGCAGCCCACCCCGAGGCGGACAGGGCTCGGGAGAGACCCAGTACTTC. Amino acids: CASSPPRGGQGSGETQYF.

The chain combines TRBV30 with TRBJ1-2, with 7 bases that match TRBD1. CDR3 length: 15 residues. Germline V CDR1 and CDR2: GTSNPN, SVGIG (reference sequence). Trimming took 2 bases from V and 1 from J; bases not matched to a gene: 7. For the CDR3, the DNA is TGTGCCTGGAGTCCGAAGGGACAGCTTAACTATGGCTACACCTTC. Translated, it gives CAWSPKGQLNYGYTF. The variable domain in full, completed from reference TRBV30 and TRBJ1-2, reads SQTIHQWPATLVQPVGSPLSLECTVEGTSNPNLYWYRQAAGRGLQLLFYSVGIGQISSEVPQNLSASRPQDRQFILSSKKLLLSDSGFYLCAWSPKGQLNYGYTFGSGTRLTVV.